This T cell receptor beta chain was captured in a study of shared clonotypes between healthy human individuals. General study points: A limitation of the genetic and exposure-history diversity represented arose from few donors. Sequencing depth was expected to influence donor clonotype sharing.

CDR3 length equals 15 residues. CDR1 is SGDLS and CDR2 is YYNGEE in the germline V gene. V lost 4 bases to trimming and J lost 4 bases; unmatched junction nucleotides: 5. Sequenced by immunoSEQ multiplex PCR; TCRdb stores in-frame clones only, minus some. The sample holds some 2.4 million clones, approximately 94% seen once. Regarding this clone: Its target is unknown.

CD4+ cells yielded CD45RA+ naive and CD45RA-negative memory subsets. This chain uses TRBV9 with TRBJ2-3; 11 bases are a match to TRBD1. The receptor was isolated from a man aged 18 to 29 in good health. Some clones in this sample may be carry-over from other donors' samples. The sample was naive CD4+ T cells from PBMCs. Subset noted: CD45RA+ positively selected. Written as DNA, the CDR3 is TGTGCCAGCAGCCCGGGACAGGGGGTTGCAGATACGCAGTATTTT. Its translation: CASSPGQGVADTQYF.